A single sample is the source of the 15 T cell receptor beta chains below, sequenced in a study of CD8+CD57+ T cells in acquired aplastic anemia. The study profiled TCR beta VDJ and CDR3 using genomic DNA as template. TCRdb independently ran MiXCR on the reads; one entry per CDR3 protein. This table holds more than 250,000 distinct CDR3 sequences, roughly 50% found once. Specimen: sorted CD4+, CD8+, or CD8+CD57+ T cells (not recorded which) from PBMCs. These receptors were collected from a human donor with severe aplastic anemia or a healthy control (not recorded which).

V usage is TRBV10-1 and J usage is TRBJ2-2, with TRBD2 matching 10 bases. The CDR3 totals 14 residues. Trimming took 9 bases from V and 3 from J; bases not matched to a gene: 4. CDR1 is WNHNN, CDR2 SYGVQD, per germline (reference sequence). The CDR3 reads CASSGGSYTGELFF. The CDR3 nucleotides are TGCGCCAGTAGCGGGGGGTCCTACACCGGGGAGCTGTTTTTT.

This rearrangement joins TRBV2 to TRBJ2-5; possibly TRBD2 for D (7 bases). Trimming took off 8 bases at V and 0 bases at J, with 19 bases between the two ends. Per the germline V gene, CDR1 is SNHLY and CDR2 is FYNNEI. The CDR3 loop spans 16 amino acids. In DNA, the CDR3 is TGTGCCAGCGGAGGTGTAGTGGGGGGGCACCAAGAGACCCAGTACTTC. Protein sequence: CASGGVVGGHQETQYF.

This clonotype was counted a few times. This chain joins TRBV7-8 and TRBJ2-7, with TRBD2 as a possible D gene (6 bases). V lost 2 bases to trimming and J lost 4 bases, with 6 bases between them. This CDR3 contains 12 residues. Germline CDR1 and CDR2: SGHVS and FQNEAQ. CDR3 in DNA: TGTGCCAGCAGCTTACTAGCGTACGAGCAGTACTTC. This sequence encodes CASSLLAYEQYF. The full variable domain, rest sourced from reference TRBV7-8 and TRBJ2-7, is GAGVSQSPRYKVAKRGQDVALRCDPISGHVSLFWYQQALGQGPEFLTYFQNEAQLDKSGLPSDRFFAERPEGSVSTLKIQRTQQEDSAVYLCASSLLAYEQYFGPGTRLTVT.

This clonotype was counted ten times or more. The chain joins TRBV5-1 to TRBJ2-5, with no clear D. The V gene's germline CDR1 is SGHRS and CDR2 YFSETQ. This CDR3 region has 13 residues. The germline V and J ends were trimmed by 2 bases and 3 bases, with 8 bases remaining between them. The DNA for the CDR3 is TGCGCCAGCAGCTTCACTGACGAAGAGACCCAGTACTTC. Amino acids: CASSFTDEETQYF. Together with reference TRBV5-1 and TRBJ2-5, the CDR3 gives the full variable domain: KAGVTQTPRYLIKTRGQQVTLSCSPISGHRSVSWYQQTPGQGLQFLFEYFSETQRNKGNFPGRFSGRQFSNSRSEMNVSTLELGDSALYLCASSFTDEETQYFGPGTRLLVL.

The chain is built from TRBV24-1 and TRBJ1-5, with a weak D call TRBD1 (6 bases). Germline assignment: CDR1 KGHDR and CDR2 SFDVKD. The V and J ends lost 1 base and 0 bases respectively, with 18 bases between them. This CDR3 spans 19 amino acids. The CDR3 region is CATSDFFIIYRASNQPQHF. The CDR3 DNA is TGTGCCACCAGTGATTTTTTTATCATATACAGGGCTAGCAATCAGCCCCAGCATTTT.

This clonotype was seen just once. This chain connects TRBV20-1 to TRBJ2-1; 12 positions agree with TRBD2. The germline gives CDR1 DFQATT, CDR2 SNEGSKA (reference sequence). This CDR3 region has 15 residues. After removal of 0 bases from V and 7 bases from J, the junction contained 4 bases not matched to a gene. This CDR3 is CSARDPTSGGNEQFF. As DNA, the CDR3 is TGCAGTGCTAGAGACCCTACTAGCGGGGGGAATGAGCAGTTCTTC.

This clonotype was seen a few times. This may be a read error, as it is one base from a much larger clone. For the CDR3, the DNA is TGTGCCAGCACCACACCGGGACCTTGGTCCGGGGAGCTGCTTTTT. This codes for CASTTPGPWSGELLF. V is TRBV6-5 and J is TRBJ2-2; D is perhaps TRBD1 or TRBD2 (5 bases each). The CDR3 is 15 amino acids. From germline, CDR1 is MNHEY and CDR2 SVGAGI.

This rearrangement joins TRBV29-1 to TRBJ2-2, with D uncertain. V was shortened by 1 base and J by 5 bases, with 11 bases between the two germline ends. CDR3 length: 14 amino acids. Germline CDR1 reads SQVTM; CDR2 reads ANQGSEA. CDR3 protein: CSVEVPDPTGELFF. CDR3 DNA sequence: TGCAGCGTTGAAGTTCCGGACCCGACCGGGGAGCTGTTTTTT.

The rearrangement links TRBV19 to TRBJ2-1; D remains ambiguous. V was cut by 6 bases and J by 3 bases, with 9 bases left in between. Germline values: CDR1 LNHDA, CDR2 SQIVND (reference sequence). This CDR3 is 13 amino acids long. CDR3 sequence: CASSRKFYNEQFF. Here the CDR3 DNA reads TGTGCCAGTAGCCGGAAGTTCTACAATGAGCAGTTCTTC.

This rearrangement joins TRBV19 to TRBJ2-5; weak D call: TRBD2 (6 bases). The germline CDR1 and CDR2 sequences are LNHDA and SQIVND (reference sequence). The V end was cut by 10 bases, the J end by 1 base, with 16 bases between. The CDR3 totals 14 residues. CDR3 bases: TGTGCCACCTCCATTGGACTAATCCAAGAGACCCAGTACTTC. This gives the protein CATSIGLIQETQYF.

CDR3 nucleotides: TGTGCCAGCAGTTTGGTTAGCTCCGGGACAGGCCGTTCACCCCTCCACTTT. This sequence encodes CASSLVSSGTGRSPLHF. The chain recombines TRBV7-2 with TRBJ1-6; 8 bases are shared with TRBD1. V shed 6 bases and J 9 bases; nucleotides not matched to a gene: 16. The V gene's germline CDR1 is SGHTA and CDR2 FQGNSA. This CDR3 contains 17 residues.

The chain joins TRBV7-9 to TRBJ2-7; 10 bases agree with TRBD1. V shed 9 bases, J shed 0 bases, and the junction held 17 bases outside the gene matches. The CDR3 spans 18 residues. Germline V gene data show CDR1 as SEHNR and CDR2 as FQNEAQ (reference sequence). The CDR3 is CASSVDLGTGVLSYEQYF. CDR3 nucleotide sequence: TGTGCCAGTAGTGTCGACCTCGGGACAGGGGTCCTCTCCTACGAGCAGTACTTC.

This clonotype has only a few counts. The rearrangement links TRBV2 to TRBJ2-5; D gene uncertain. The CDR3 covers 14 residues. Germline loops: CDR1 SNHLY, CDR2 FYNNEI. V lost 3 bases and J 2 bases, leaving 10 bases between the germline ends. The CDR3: CASSDSLYQETQYF. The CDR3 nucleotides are TGTGCCAGCAGTGACAGTTTGTATCAAGAGACCCAGTACTTC.

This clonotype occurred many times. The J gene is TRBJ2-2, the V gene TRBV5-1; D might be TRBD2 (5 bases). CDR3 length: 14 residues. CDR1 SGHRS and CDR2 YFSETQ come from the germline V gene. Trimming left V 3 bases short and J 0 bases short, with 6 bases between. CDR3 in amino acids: CASSSGTNTGELFF. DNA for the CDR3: TGCGCCAGCAGCTCCGGGACGAACACCGGGGAGCTGTTTTTT.

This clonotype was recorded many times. The DNA for the CDR3 is TGCGCCAGCAGCACCTCCGGGACAGGGACTTACGAGCAGTACTTC. It yields the protein CASSTSGTGTYEQYF. The V and J genes are TRBV5-1 and TRBJ2-7; 9 positions agree with TRBD1. Germline trimming cut 4 bases from V and 4 bases from J; bases unmatched to any gene: 9. This CDR3 has 15 residues. Germline lookup yields CDR1 SGHRS and CDR2 YFSETQ.